The source of this T cell receptor (beta chain) is a study of cytomegalovirus exposure and HLA in healthy donors. This PCR relied on a set of 60 Vbeta primers and 13 Jbeta primers. Sequencing used immunoSEQ multiplex PCR; TCRdb keeps in-frame clones, though not all of them. The sample lists 150,000 to 200,000 clones, 80% to 90% occurring once. As concerns this clone: At one of its ends the junction is not consistent with the germline gene, which may arise from a read error.

This CDR3 is built from 16 residues. Germline CDR1 and CDR2: SGHRS and YFSETQ. The chain employs TRBV5-1 and TRBJ2-5; TRBD2 might be the D (7 bases). Sequences were obtained from PBMCs. The clonotype comes from a man aged 18 to 29 in good health and CMV-seropositive. The CDR3 spells CASSLGPGGPQEAQYF. CDR3 DNA sequence: TGCGCCAGCAGCTTGGGGCCGGGGGGCCCTCAAGAGGCCCAGTACTTC.